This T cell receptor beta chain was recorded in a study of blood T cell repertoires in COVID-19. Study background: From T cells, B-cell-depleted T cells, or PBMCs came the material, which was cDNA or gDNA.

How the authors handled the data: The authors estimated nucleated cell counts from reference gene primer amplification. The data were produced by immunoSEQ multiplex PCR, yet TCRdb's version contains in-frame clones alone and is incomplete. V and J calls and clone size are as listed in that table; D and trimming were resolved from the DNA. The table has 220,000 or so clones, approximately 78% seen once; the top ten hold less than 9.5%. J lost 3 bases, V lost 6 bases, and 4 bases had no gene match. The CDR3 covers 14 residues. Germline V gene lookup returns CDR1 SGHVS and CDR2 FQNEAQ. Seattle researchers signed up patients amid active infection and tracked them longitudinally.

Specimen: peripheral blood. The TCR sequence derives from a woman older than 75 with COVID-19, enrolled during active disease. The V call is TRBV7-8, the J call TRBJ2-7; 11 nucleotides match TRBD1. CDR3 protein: CASSRTGGVYEQYF. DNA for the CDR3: TGTGCCAGCAGTCGGACAGGGGGCGTCTACGAGCAGTACTTC.